This TCR beta chain stems from a study of blood T cell repertoires in COVID-19. About the study: Some COVID-19 samples were acute and others convalescent; all came from the United States, Italy and Spain. Sample material is recorded as cDNA or gDNA derived from T cells, B-cell-depleted T cells, or PBMCs.

Original methodology: By means of reference gene primer amplification, nucleated cell counts were estimated. TCRdb keeps only in-frame clones here, not all; method: immunoSEQ multiplex PCR. That table supplies the V and J calls and clone size; D and trimming were determined from the DNA. This table has 90,000 to 120,000 clones, roughly 84% appearing once. Germline CDR1 MNHEY, CDR2 SVGAGI. Trimming pared 5 bases from V and 6 bases from J, leaving 13 bases between. This CDR3 spans 14 amino acids. The genes are TRBV6-5 and TRBJ2-2; the D gene is possibly TRBD2 (6 bases). The source is a man in his 60s with acute or convalescent COVID-19. Material for sequencing was peripheral blood. The CDR3 region is CASSPERVAGELFF. In nucleotides, the CDR3 is TGTGCCAGCAGTCCGGAGCGGGTGGCCGGGGAGCTGTTTTTT.